One T cell receptor beta chain is described in this entry. Antigen: not known. The sample belongs to a study of T cell responses to AZD1222 COVID-19 vaccine. Germline lookup yields CDR1 SGHTA and CDR2 FQGNSA. The CDR3 spans 18 residues. V dropped 3 bases and J dropped 0 bases, with 18 bases sitting between them. Whole-study findings and limits: At baseline, seropositivity was found in only a handful of AZD1222 recipients. No repertoire was sampled before or during the peak T cell response, only after it. Two doses of AZD1222 preceded a rise in Spike-specific TCR breadth and depth. Donors skewed white British and female; clonal diversity was possibly underestimated.

The method was immunoSEQ multiplex PCR; TCRdb's version includes in-frame clones alone and lacks a portion of them. The sample consists of about 97,000 clones, around 88% of them appearing once. The input for sequencing was peripheral blood, taken on day 0 of AZD1222 vaccination. This receptor was obtained from an adult in good health. V gene TRBV7-2 combines with J gene TRBJ1-3; possible D gene TRBD1, 5 bases. CDR3 DNA: TGTGCCAGCAGCTTCCACCAACCGGGACCGACCTCTGGAAACACCATATATTTT. Translated, it gives CASSFHQPGPTSGNTIYF. The whole variable domain, remainder taken from reference TRBV7-2 and TRBJ1-3, is GAGVSQSPSNKVTEKGKDVELRCDPISGHTALYWYRQSLGQGLEFLIYFQGNSAPDKSGLPSDRFSAERTGGSVSTLTIQRTQQEDSAVYLCASSFHQPGPTSGNTIYFGEGSWLTVV.